This T cell receptor (beta chain) was retrieved from a study of T cell clonotyping in hematopoietic cell transplantation. Generated by immunoSEQ multiplex PCR, the TCRdb table keeps only in-frame clones and is missing some. Altogether about 4,400 clones are present, 60% to 80% being singletons, with the ten largest covering around 8.5%. Study findings and constraints: Pathologically expanded recipient clonotypes increased progressively from day 30 to day 180 as diversity fell.

Recipients were bled about 28 days pretransplant and at posttransplant days 30, 100, 180. Concerning this clone: The target antigen is unknown.

Deletions cut 0 bases from V and 6 bases from J, with 19 bases between. This CDR3 comprises 17 residues. Germline assignment: CDR1 LGHNA and CDR2 YSLEER. V and J are TRBV4-3 and TRBJ2-3; D might be TRBD1 (6 bases). Sequencing was performed on PBMCs, taken 100 days after allogeneic stem cell transplant. The TCR comes from a male patient between 60 and 69 years old who had an allogeneic stem cell transplant, so the T cells may come from the graft donor. Some clones in this sample may be carry-over from other donors' samples. In nucleotides, the CDR3 is TGCGCCAGCAGCCAAGATCCCCCCCCCGCCAGGGGCGATACGCAGTATTTT. This gives the protein CASSQDPPPARGDTQYF.